This TCR beta chain was observed in a study of technical replicates of blood from a handful of donors. The CDR3 has 13 residues. V was shortened by 10 bases and J by 0 bases, with 10 bases between the two germline ends. Looked up from germline, CDR1 is LNHDA and CDR2 is SQIVND (reference sequence). Produced via immunoSEQ multiplex PCR; TCRdb's table is partial and in-frame only. Of about 81,000 clones listed, roughly 95% are singletons. The chain couples TRBV19 to TRBJ1-3; the D is unclear. Material for sequencing was T cells isolated from PBMCs. The clonotype comes from a human donor in good health. This CDR3 reads CATSGVSGNTIYF. CDR3 in DNA: TGTGCCACCTCGGGAGTCTCTGGAAACACCATATATTTT.